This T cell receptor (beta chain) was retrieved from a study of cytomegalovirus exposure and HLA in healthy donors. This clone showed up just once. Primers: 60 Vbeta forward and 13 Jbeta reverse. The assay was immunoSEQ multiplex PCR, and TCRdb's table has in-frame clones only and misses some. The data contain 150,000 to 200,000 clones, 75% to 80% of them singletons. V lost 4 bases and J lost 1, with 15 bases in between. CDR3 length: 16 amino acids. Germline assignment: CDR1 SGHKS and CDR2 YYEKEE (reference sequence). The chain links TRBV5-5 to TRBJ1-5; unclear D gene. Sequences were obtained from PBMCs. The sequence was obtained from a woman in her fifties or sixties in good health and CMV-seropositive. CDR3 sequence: CASSPRFRQSNQPQHF. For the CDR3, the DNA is TGTGCCAGCAGCCCTAGGTTTCGTCAGAGCAATCAGCCCCAGCATTTT.